The rows below give T cell receptor beta chains drawn from one sample of a study of identical twins. TCRdb processed the 5' RACE reads anew with MiXCR; each CDR3 protein has one entry. In the table there are approximately 890,000 distinct CDR3 sequences, more than 9% of which are singletons. The sample also formed part of further work on yellow fever vaccine responses in identical twins.

Sequencing input: PBMCs. The receptor source for this set is a woman between 18 and 29 years old in good health. Each CDR3 is given with its conserved first and last residue. D genes are given only for firm matches. Clone size is stated in some rows and not others, as once, few, many or a class when expanded.

clone size	CDR3 length	J gene	V gene	D gene	CDR3 protein	CDR3 DNA
few	14	TRBJ1-1	TRBV12-3/TRBV12-4	TRBD1	CASSSYRGNTEAFF	TGTGCCAGCAGTTCTTACAGGGGGAACACTGAAGCTTTCTTT
few	16	TRBJ2-4	TRBV2	NA	CASTGRETRAKNIQYF	TGTGCCAGCACAGGACGGGAGACCCGGGCCAAAAACATTCAGTACTTC
NA	14	TRBJ2-5	TRBV7-9	NA	CASEWAPSPETQYF	TGTGCCAGCGAGTGGGCACCCTCACCGGAGACCCAGTACTTC
few	17	TRBJ1-4	TRBV4-1	NA	CASSQDWTPWRGEKLFF	TGCGCCAGCAGCCAAGATTGGACCCCGTGGAGAGGTGAAAAACTGTTTTTT
NA	19	TRBJ2-2	TRBV5-4	TRBD1	CASSFLISGQGVSTGELFF	TGTGCCAGCAGCTTCTTAATTTCGGGACAGGGTGTGAGCACCGGGGAGCTGTTTTTT
many	16	TRBJ2-3	TRBV9	TRBD2	CASSAQHGRGTDTQYF	TGTGCCAGCAGCGCACAACACGGGAGGGGCACAGATACGCAGTATTTT
many	15	TRBJ1-1	TRBV5-1	TRBD1	CASSLGSDRVTEAFF	TGCGCCAGCAGCTTGGGGTCCGACAGGGTCACTGAAGCTTTCTTT
few	12	TRBJ2-1	TRBV6-5	NA	CASSTGFIEQFF	TGTGCCAGCAGTACAGGGTTCATTGAGCAGTTCTTC
many	14	TRBJ1-1	TRBV4-1	TRBD1	CASSPWTGVTEAFF	TGCGCCAGCAGCCCCTGGACAGGGGTCACTGAAGCTTTCTTT
few	17	TRBJ2-4	TRBV25-1	TRBD1	CASRTPGRGLAKNIQYF	TGTGCCAGCAGGACCCCCGGCAGGGGGCTAGCCAAAAACATTCAGTACTTC
few	15	TRBJ1-6	TRBV7-9	TRBD1	CASSLRTGSDSPLHF	TGTGCCAGCAGCTTGAGGACAGGGTCAGATTCACCCCTCCACTTT
many	12	TRBJ1-2	TRBV29-1	TRBD1	CSVRGQGYGYTF	TGCAGCGTTCGGGGACAGGGTTATGGCTACACCTTC
NA	15	TRBJ1-6	TRBV3-1	NA	CASSPVTGYNSPLHF	TGTGCCAGCAGCCCGGTGACAGGATATAATTCACCCCTCCACTTT
many	14	TRBJ1-5	TRBV7-2	NA	CASSLEGGGQPQHF	TGTGCCAGCAGCTTAGAGGGCGGTGGCCAGCCCCAGCATTTT
NA	14	TRBJ2-5	TRBV7-7	NA	CASSLGPAQETQYF	TGTGCCAGCAGCTTAGGGCCCGCCCAAGAGACCCAGTACTTC
NA	16	TRBJ2-6	TRBV28	NA	CASSPSLGDGANVLTF	TGTGCCAGCAGTCCTTCACTGGGGGATGGGGCCAACGTCCTGACTTTC
few	18	TRBJ2-2	TRBV5-6	NA	CASSLTGVLTRDTGELFF	TGTGCCAGCAGCTTGACGGGGGTGCTAACCCGGGACACCGGGGAGCTGTTTTTT
few	11	TRBJ1-1	TRBV15	NA	CATSLNTEAFF	TGTGCCACCAGCCTCAACACTGAAGCTTTCTTT
few	14	TRBJ2-5	TRBV12-3/TRBV12-4	TRBD1	CASSPTGAIETQYF	TGTGCCAGCAGCCCGACAGGGGCAATTGAGACCCAGTACTTC
NA	14	TRBJ1-1	TRBV12-3/TRBV12-4	NA	CASSPISGPLLAFF	TGTGCCAGCAGTCCTATATCGGGGCCTCTGTTAGCTTTCTTT
few	14	TRBJ1-2	TRBV5-1	TRBD1	CASSLETGDYGYTF	TGCGCCAGCAGCTTGGAGACAGGGGACTATGGCTACACCTTC
few	15	TRBJ2-2	TRBV3-1	NA	CASSQRASNTGELFF	TGTGCCAGCAGCCAGAGGGCCTCGAACACCGGGGAGCTGTTTTTT
NA	15	TRBJ2-1	TRBV29-1	NA	CSVEVTGDLHNEQFF	TGCAGCGTTGAAGTTACAGGCGACTTACACAATGAGCAGTTCTTC
NA	14	TRBJ2-1	TRBV12-3/TRBV12-4	NA	CASSLRTYHNEQFF	TGTGCCAGCAGTTTGCGAACGTACCACAATGAGCAGTTCTTC
few	13	TRBJ2-5	TRBV29-1	TRBD1	CSVLRGSGETQYF	TGCAGCGTCCTCAGGGGGTCAGGGGAGACCCAGTACTTC
NA	17	TRBJ2-2	TRBV24-1	TRBD2	CATSAIAGWINTGELFF	TGTGCCACCAGTGCTATAGCGGGATGGATTAACACCGGGGAGCTGTTTTTT
few	18	TRBJ2-1	TRBV25-1	TRBD1	CASSETGGLPSSYNEQFF	TGTGCCAGCAGTGAAACAGGGGGACTCCCGAGCTCCTACAATGAGCAGTTCTTC
few	14	TRBJ1-6	TRBV5-1	TRBD1	CASSRTGNNSPLHF	TGCGCCAGCAGCAGGACAGGGAATAATTCACCCCTCCACTTT
NA	16	TRBJ1-1	TRBV5-1	TRBD1	CASSLTGTGTNTEAFF	TGCGCCAGCAGCTTAACCGGGACAGGGACGAACACTGAAGCTTTCTTT
NA	11	TRBJ2-7	TRBV28	NA	CASSTYYEQYF	TGTGCCAGCAGTACCTACTACGAGCAGTACTTC
few	12	TRBJ1-4	TRBV24-1	NA	CATSQRGEKLFF	TGTGCCACCAGTCAAAGGGGTGAAAAACTGTTTTTT
many	14	TRBJ2-7	TRBV29-1	TRBD2	CSVDLAGGSYEQYF	TGCAGCGTAGACTTAGCGGGAGGTTCCTACGAGCAGTACTTC
few	15	TRBJ2-1	TRBV7-9	NA	CASSSPGAGYNEQFF	TGTGCCAGCAGCTCCCCTGGGGCTGGGTACAATGAGCAGTTCTTC
few	15	TRBJ2-1	TRBV2	TRBD2	CASSKTTSGSNEQFF	TGTGCCAGCAGTAAAACGACTAGCGGGAGCAATGAGCAGTTCTTC
few	15	TRBJ2-2	TRBV9	NA	CASSVDLGNTGELFF	TGTGCCAGCAGCGTAGACTTAGGGAACACCGGGGAGCTGTTTTTT
NA	14	TRBJ2-5	TRBV3-1	TRBD1	CASTRRGRIETQYF	TGTGCCAGCACCCGCAGGGGGCGGATAGAGACCCAGTACTTC
few	14	TRBJ1-5	TRBV6-5	TRBD1	CASSYSTGSQPQHF	TGTGCCAGCAGTTACTCGACAGGGTCTCAGCCCCAGCATTTT
once	12	TRBJ2-3	TRBV6-6	NA	CATGFSTDTQYF	TGTGCCACGGGTTTCAGCACAGATACGCAGTATTTT
many	12	TRBJ2-3	TRBV24-1	NA	CATSDLIPLLYF	TGTGCCACCAGTGATTTGATCCCACTCCTGTATTTT
few	15	TRBJ2-5	TRBV24-1	NA	CATSDPASPQETQYF	TGTGCCACCAGTGATCCCGCTAGTCCCCAAGAGACCCAGTACTTC
NA	15	TRBJ2-3	TRBV3-1	NA	CASSQLAASTDTQYF	TGTGCCAGCAGCCAATTAGCGGCTAGCACAGATACGCAGTATTTT
many	12	TRBJ2-2	TRBV7-3	NA	CASRRETGELFF	TGTGCCAGCCGACGGGAAACCGGGGAGCTGTTTTTT
NA	15	TRBJ1-1	TRBV6-1	NA	CASSEWFGGPVQAFF	TGTGCCAGCAGTGAATGGTTTGGGGGGCCGGTACAAGCTTTCTTT
NA	15	TRBJ1-5	TRBV20-1	NA	CSARDRHYGNQPQHF	TGCAGTGCTAGAGATAGGCACTATGGCAATCAGCCCCAGCATTTT
NA	15	TRBJ2-2	TRBV7-9	TRBD1	CASSPGTGDGGELFF	TGTGCCAGCAGCCCAGGGACAGGGGACGGCGGGGAGCTGTTTTTT
NA	15	TRBJ2-1	TRBV11-2	NA	CASSSLLRPYNEQFF	TGTGCCAGCAGCTCACTCCTAAGGCCCTACAATGAGCAGTTCTTC
NA	16	TRBJ2-6	TRBV28	TRBD1	CASSLPDRAGANVLTF	TGTGCCAGCAGTTTACCGGACAGGGCTGGGGCCAACGTCCTGACTTTC